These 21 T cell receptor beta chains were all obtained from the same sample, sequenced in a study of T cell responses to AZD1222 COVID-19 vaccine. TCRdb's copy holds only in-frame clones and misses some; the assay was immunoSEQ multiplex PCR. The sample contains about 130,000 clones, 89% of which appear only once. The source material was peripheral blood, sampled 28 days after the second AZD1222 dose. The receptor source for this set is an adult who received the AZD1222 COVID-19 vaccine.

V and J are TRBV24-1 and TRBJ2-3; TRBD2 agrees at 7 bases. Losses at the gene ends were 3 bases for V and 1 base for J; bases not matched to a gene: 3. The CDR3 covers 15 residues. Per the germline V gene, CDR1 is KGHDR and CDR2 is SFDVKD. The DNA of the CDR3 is TGTGCCACCAGTGATCCGACTAGCCGCACAGATACGCAGTATTTT. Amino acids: CATSDPTSRTDTQYF.

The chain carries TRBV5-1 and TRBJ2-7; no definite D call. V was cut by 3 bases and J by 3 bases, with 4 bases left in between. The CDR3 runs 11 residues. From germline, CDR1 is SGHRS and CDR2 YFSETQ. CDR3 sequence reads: CASSSNYEQYF. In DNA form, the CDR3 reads TGCGCCAGCAGCTCGAACTACGAGCAGTACTTC.

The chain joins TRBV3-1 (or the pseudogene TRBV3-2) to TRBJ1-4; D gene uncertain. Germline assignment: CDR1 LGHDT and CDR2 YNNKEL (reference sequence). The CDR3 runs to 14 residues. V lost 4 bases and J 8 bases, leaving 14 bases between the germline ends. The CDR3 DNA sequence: TGTGCCAGCAGCCTGAGCCAGCGTCGGGAAAAACTGTTTTTT. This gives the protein CASSLSQRREKLFF.

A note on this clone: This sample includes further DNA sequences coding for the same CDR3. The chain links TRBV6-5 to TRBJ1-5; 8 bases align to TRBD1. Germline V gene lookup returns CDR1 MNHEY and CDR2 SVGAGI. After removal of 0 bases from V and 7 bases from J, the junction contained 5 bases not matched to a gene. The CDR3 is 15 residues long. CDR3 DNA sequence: TGTGCCAGCAGTTACTCCGGACAGGGAGGGCAGCCCCAGCATTTT. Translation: CASSYSGQGGQPQHF.

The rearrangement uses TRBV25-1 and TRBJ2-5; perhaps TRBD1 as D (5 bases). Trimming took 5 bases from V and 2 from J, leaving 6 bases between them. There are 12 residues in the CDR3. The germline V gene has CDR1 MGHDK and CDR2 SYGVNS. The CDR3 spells CASSRQQETQYF. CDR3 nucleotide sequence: TGTGCCAGCAGTCGACAGCAAGAGACCCAGTACTTC.

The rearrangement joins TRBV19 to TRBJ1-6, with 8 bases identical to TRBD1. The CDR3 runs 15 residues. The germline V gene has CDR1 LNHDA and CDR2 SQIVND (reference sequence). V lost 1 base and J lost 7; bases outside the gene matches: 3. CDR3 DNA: TGTGCCAGTAGTATAGGGACAGGGAGGAATTCACCCCTCCACTTT. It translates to CASSIGTGRNSPLHF. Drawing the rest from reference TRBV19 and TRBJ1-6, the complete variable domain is DGGITQSPKYLFRKEGQNVTLSCEQNLNHDAMYWYRQDPGQGLRLIYYSQIVNDFQKGDIAEGYSVSREKKESFPLTVTSAQKNPTAFYLCASSIGTGRNSPLHFGNGTRLTVT.

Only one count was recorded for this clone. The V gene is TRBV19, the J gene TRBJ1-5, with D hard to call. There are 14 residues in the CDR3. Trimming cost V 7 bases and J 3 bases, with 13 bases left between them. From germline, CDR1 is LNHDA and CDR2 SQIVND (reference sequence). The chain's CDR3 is CASTPGSYNQPQHF. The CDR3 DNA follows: TGTGCCAGTACCCCTGGCAGTTACAATCAGCCCCAGCATTTT.

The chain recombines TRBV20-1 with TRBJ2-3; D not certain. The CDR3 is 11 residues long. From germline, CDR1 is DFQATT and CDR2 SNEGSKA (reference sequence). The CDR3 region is CSPGPLLTQYF. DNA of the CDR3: TGCAGCCCCGGGCCTCTCCTCACGCAGTATTTT.

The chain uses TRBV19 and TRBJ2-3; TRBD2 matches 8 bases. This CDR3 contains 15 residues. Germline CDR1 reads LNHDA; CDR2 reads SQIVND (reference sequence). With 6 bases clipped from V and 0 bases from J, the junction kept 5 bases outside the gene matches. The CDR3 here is CASSFSGISTDTQYF. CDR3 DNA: TGTGCCAGTAGCTTTAGCGGGATTAGCACAGATACGCAGTATTTT.

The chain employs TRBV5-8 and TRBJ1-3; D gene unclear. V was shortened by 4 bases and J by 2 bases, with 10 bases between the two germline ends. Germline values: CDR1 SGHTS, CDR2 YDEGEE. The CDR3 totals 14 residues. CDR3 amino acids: CASSPAPPGNTIYF. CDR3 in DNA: TGTGCCAGCAGCCCTGCCCCCCCTGGAAACACCATATATTTT.

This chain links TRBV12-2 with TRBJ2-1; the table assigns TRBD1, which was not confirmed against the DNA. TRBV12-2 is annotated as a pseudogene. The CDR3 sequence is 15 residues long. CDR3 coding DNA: TGTGCAAGTCGCTTAATACAGGGGGAGTACAATGAGCAGTTCTTC. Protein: CASRLIQGEYNEQFF.

The CDR3 here is CASSERAYYNEQFF. The DNA of the CDR3 is TGTGCCAGCAGTGAAAGGGCTTACTACAATGAGCAGTTCTTC. This sequence joins TRBV2 and TRBJ2-1; D is unresolved. This CDR3 spans 14 amino acids. CDR1 is SNHLY, CDR2 FYNNEI, per germline. V was pared by 2 bases and J by 3 bases, with 8 bases between.

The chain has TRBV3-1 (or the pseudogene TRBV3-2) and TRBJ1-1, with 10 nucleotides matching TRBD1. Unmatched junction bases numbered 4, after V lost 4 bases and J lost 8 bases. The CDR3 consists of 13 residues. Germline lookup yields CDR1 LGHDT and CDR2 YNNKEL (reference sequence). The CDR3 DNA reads TGTGCCAGCAGCCGTGGGACAGGGGCCGAAGCTTTCTTT. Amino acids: CASSRGTGAEAFF.

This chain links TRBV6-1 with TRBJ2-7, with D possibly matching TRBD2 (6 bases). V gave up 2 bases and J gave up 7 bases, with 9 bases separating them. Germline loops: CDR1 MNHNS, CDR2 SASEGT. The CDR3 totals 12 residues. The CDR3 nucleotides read TGTGCCAGCAGTGAAAGGAGGGGTGAGCAGTACTTC. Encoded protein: CASSERRGEQYF.

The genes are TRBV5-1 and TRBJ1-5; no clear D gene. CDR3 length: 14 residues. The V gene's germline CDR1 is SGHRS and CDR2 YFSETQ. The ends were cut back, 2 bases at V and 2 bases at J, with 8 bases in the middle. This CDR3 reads CASSLGGGNQPQHF. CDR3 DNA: TGCGCCAGCAGCTTAGGCGGGGGCAATCAGCCCCAGCATTTT.

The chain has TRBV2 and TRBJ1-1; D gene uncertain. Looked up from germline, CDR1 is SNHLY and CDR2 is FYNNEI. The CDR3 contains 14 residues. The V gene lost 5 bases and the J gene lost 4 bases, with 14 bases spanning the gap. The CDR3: CASSYTGIFTEAFF. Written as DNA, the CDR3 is TGTGCCAGCAGTTACACCGGGATATTCACTGAAGCTTTCTTT.

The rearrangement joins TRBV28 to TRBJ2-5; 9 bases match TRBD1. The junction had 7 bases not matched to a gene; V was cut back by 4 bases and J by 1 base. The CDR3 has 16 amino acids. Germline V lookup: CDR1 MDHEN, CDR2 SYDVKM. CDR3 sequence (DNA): TGTGCCAGCAGTTCCCCCGGGACAGGGCGCCAAGAGACCCAGTACTTC. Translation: CASSSPGTGRQETQYF.

The DNA of the CDR3 is TGTGCCAGTAGTATCAGGGCAGCAAGTGGATCTGAAGCTTTCTTT. Translation: CASSIRAASGSEAFF. The chain employs TRBV19 and TRBJ1-1, with D maybe TRBD1 (5 bases). The V end was cut by 3 bases, the J end by 6 bases, with 17 bases between. The CDR3 extends over 15 amino acids. Germline V lookup: CDR1 LNHDA, CDR2 SQIVND (reference sequence).

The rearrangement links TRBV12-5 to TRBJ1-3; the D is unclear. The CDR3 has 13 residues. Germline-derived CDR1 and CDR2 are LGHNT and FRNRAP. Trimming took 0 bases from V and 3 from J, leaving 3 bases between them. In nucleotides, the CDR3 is TGTGCTAGTGGTTTGGTAATTGGAAACACCATATATTTT. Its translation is CASGLVIGNTIYF.

The CDR3 DNA reads TGTGCCAGCAGCCTTAACCCCGGACAGGGTTACGAGCAGTACTTC. It is translated as CASSLNPGQGYEQYF. The chain uses TRBV3-1 (or the pseudogene TRBV3-2) and TRBJ2-7; 8 bases line up with TRBD1. With V trimmed by 4 bases and J by 4 bases, 9 bases remained unmatched. Germline loops: CDR1 LGHDT, CDR2 YNNKEL (reference sequence). CDR3 length: 15 amino acids.

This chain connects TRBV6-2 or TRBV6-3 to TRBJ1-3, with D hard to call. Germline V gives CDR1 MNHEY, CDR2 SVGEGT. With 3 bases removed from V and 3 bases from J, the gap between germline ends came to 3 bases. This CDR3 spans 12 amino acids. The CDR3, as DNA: TGTGCCAGCAGTTATCGTGGAAACACCATATATTTT. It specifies CASSYRGNTIYF.